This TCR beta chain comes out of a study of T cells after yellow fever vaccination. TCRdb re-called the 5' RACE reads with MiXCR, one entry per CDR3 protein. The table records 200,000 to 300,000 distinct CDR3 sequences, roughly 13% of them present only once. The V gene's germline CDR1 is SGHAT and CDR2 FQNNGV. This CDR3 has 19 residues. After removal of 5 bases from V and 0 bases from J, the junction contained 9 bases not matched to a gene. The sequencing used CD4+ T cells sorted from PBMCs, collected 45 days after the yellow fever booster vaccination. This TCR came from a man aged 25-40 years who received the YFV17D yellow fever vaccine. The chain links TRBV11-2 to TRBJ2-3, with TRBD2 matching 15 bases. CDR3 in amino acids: CASSEGLAGGVSSTDTQYF. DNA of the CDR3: TGTGCCAGCAGCGAGGGACTAGCGGGGGGCGTTTCTAGCACAGATACGCAGTATTTT.